This T cell receptor (beta chain) emerged from a study of cytomegalovirus exposure and HLA in healthy donors. Broader study findings: A link between a missense DCLRE1C variant and TCR beta V- and J-gene trimming emerged from a later analysis. Exclusion applied to some V segments, including TRBV6-2 and TRBV6-3, as they were indistinguishable. The likely explanation for a cluster of highly shared sequence variants was sequencing artifact. There were several of the most significant clusters that appeared linked to common viral pathogens in a later analysis.

Of note for this clone: Its specificity is not known.

The PCR used 60 Vbeta and 13 Jbeta primers. Sequencing used immunoSEQ multiplex PCR; TCRdb keeps in-frame clones, though not all of them. This table holds roughly 57,000 clones. The CDR3 sequence is 15 residues long. Trimming pared 2 bases from V and 8 bases from J, leaving 15 bases between. Germline CDR1 reads SEHNR; CDR2 reads FQNEAQ (reference sequence). The genes are TRBV7-9 and TRBJ1-4; D not certain. Material: PBMCs. The source is a woman in her thirties in good health and CMV-seropositive. CDR3 coding DNA: TGTGCCAGCAGCTTACTTGCGGGGTTTGGGGAAAAACTGTTTTTT. The encoded protein is CASSLLAGFGEKLFF.